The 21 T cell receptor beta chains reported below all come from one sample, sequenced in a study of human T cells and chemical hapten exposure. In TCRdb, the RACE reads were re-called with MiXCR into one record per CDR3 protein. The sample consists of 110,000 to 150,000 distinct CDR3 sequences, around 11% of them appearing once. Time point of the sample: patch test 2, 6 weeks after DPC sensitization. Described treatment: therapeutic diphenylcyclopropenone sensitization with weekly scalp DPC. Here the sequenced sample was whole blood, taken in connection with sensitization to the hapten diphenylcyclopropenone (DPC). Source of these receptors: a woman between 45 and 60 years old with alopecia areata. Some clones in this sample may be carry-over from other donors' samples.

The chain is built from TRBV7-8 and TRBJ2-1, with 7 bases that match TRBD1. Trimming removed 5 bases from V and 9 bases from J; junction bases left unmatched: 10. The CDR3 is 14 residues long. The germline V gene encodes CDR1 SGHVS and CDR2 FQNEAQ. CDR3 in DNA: TGTGCCAGCAGCCGGGACAGCCTTAGAGGTGAGCAGTTCTTC. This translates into CASSRDSLRGEQFF.

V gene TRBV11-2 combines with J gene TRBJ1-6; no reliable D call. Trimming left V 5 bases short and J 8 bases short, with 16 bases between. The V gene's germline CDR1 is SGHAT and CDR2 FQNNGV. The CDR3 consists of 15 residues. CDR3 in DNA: TGTGCCAGCAGCACCACGGTGGCAGTAGATTCACCCCTCCACTTT. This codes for CASSTTVAVDSPLHF.

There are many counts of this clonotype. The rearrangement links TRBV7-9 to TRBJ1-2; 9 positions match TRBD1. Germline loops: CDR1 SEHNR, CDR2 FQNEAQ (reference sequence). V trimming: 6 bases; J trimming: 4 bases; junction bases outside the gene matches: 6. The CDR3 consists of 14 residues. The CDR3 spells CASSSDRGGYGYTF. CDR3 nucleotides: TGTGCCAGCAGTTCGGACAGGGGAGGCTATGGCTACACCTTC.

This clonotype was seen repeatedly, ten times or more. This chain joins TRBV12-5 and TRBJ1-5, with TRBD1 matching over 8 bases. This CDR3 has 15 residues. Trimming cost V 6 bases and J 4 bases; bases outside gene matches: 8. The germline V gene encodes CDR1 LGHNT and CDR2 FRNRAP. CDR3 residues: CASGLDRVGNQPQHF. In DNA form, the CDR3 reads TGTGCTAGTGGCCTGGACAGGGTCGGAAATCAGCCCCAGCATTTT.

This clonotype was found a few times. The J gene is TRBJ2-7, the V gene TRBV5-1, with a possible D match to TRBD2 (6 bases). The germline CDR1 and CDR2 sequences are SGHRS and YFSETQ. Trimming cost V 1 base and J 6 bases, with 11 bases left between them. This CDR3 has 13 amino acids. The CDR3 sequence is CASSLRREVEQYF. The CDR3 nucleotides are TGCGCCAGCAGCTTGAGGAGGGAGGTCGAGCAGTACTTC.

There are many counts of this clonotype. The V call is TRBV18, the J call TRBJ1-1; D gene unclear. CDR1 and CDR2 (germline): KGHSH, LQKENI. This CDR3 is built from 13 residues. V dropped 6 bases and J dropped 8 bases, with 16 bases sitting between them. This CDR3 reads CASSRTFSWEAFF. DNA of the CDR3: TGTGCCAGCTCTCGGACGTTTTCTTGGGAAGCTTTCTTT.

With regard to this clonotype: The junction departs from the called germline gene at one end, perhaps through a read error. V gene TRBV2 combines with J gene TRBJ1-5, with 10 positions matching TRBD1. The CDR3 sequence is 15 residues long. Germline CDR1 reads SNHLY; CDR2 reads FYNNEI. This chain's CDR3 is CAGARDRGHNQPQHF. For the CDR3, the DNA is TGTGCTGGGGCCCGAGACAGGGGGCACAATCAGCCTCAGCATTTT. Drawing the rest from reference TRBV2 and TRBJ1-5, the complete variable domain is EPEVTQTPSHQVTQMGQEVILRCVPISNHLYFYWYRQILGQKVEFLVSFYNNEISEKSEIFDDQFSVERPDGSNFTLKIRSTKLEDSAMYFCAGARDRGHNQPQHFGDGTRLSIL.

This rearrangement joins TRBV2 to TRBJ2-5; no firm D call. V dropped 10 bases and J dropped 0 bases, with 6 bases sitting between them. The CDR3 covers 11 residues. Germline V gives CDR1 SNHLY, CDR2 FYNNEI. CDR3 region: CATEYQETQYF. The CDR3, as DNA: TGTGCCACCGAGTACCAAGAGACCCAGTACTTC. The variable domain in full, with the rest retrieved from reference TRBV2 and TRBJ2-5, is EPEVTQTPSHQVTQMGQEVILRCVPISNHLYFYWYRQILGQKVEFLVSFYNNEISEKSEIFDDQFSVERPDGSNFTLKIRSTKLEDSAMYFCATEYQETQYFGPGTRLLVL.

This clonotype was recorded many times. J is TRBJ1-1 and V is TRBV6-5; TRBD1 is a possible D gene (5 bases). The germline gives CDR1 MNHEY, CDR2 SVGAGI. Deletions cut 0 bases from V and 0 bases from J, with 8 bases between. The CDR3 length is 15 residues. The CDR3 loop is CASSYSSGLNTEAFF. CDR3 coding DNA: TGTGCCAGCAGTTACTCCTCAGGGCTGAACACTGAAGCTTTCTTT.

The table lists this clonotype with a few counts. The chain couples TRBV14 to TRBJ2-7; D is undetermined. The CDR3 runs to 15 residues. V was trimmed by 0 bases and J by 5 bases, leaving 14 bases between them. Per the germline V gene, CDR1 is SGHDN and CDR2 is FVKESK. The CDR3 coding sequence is TGTGCCAGCAGCCAAGATCCCACTTATACCCACGAGCAGTACTTC. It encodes CASSQDPTYTHEQYF.

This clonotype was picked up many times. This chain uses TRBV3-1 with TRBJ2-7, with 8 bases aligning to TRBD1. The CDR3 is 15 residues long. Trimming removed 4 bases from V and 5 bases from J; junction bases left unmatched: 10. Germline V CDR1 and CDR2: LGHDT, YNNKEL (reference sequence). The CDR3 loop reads CASSPWTGIGHEQYF. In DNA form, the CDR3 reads TGTGCCAGCAGCCCTTGGACAGGGATCGGCCACGAGCAGTACTTC.

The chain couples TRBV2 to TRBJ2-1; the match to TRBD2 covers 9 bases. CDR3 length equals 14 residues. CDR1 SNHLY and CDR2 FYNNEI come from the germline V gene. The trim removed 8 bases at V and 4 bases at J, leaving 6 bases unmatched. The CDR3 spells CASLGLAGYNEQFF. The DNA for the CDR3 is TGTGCCAGCCTGGGTCTAGCGGGGTACAATGAGCAGTTCTTC.

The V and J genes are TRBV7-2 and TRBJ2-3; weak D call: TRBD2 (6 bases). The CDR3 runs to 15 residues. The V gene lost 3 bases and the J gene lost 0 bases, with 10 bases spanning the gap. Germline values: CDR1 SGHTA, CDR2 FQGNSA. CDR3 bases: TGTGCCAGCAGCTTTAGCGGAACTAGCACAGATACGCAGTATTTT. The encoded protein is CASSFSGTSTDTQYF.

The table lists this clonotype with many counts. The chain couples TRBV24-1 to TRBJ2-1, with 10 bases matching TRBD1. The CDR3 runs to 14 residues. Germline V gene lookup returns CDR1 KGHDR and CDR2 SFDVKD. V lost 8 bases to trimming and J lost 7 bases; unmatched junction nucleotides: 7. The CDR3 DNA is TGTGCCACCACCGGGACAGGGGCGCGGAATGAGCAGTTCTTC. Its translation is CATTGTGARNEQFF.

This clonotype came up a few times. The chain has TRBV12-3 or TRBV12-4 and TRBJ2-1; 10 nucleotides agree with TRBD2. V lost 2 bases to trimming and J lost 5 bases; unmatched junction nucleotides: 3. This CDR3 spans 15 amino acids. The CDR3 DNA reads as TGTGCCAGCAGTTTACCGGGACTAGCGAACAATGAGCAGTTCTTC. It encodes CASSLPGLANNEQFF.

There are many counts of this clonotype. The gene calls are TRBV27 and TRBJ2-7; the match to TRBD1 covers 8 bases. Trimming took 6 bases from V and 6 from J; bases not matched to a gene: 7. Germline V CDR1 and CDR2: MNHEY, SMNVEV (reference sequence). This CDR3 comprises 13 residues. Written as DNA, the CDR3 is TGTGCCAGCAGCCTAGGGACAGGCGGCGAGCAGTACTTC. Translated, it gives CASSLGTGGEQYF.

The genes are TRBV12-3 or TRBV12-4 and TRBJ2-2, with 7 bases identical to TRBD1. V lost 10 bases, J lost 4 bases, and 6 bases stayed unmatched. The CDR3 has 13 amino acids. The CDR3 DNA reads TGTGCCACGAAACAGGGGCCCACCGGGGAGCTGTTTTTT. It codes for CATKQGPTGELFF.

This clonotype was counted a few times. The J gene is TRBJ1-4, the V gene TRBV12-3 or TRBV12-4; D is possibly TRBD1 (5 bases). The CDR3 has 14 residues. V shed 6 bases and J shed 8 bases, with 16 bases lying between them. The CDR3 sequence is CASRTPGGYEKLFF. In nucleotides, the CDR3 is TGTGCCAGCAGGACGCCCGGGGGATACGAAAAACTGTTTTTT.

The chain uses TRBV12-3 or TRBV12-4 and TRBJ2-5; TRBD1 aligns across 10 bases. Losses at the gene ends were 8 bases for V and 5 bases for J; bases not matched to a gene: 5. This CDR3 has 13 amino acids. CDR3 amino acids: CASRQGASETQYF. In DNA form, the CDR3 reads TGTGCCAGCCGACAGGGGGCTAGTGAGACCCAGTACTTC.

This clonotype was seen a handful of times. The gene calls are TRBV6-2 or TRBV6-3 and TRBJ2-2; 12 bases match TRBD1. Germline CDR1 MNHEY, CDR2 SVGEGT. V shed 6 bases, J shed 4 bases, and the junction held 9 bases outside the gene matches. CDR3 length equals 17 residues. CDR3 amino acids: CASSQRGQGASTGELFF. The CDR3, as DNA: TGTGCCAGCAGCCAAAGGGGACAGGGGGCGAGCACCGGGGAGCTGTTTTTT.

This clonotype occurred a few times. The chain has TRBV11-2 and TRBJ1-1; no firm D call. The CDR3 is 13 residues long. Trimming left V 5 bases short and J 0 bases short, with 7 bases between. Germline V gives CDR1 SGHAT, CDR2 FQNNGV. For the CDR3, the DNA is TGTGCCAGCAGCGAGGGTTTGAACACTGAAGCTTTCTTT. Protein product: CASSEGLNTEAFF.